What follows are 31 T cell receptor beta chains derived from one specimen sequenced in a study of T-cell reconstitution after alpha-beta-depleted transplantation in children. Preparing the TCRbeta library involved the use of unique molecular identifiers. From the PCR reads, TCRdb called clonotypes with MiXCR, one entry per CDR3 protein. The sample shows about 980,000 distinct CDR3 sequences, about 30% of them seen only once. This sample comprised PBMCs, mostly from graft donor cells, obtained 360 days after TCRalphabeta/CD19-depleted stem cell transplant. Receptor source: a boy under three years old who had a stem cell transplant for SCID, so the T cells may come from the graft donor.

The table lists this clonotype with many counts. The chain couples TRBV24-1 to TRBJ2-7, with TRBD1 matching over 7 bases. The V and J ends lost 3 bases and 4 bases, in that order; junction bases with no gene match: 2. This CDR3 contains 13 residues. Per germline, CDR1 KGHDR and CDR2 SFDVKD. The CDR3 nucleotides read TGTGCCACCAGTGATGGGGACAGATACGAGCAGTACTTC. Translating gives CATSDGDRYEQYF.

This clonotype has only a few counts. This chain joins TRBV10-3 and TRBJ2-3; D is ambiguous. Trimming left V 3 bases short and J 4 bases short, with 17 bases between. The CDR3 has 16 residues. Germline CDR1 reads ENHRY; CDR2 reads SYGVKD. The CDR3 spells CAISDRRRQLSDTQYF. The CDR3 DNA reads TGTGCCATCAGTGATCGGCGGCGCCAACTCTCAGATACGCAGTATTTT.

The rearrangement joins TRBV12-3 or TRBV12-4 to TRBJ2-3; the D gene is possibly TRBD2 (5 bases). The CDR3 is 16 residues long. Trimming removed 5 bases from V and 6 bases from J, with 21 bases in between. CDR3 bases: TGTGCCAGCAGTCCATCTCTTTCGACACTAGGGGATACGCAGTATTTT. It translates to CASSPSLSTLGDTQYF.

This clonotype was seen only a few times. The gene calls are TRBV9 and TRBJ2-3; D is ambiguous. CDR3 length equals 15 residues. Per germline, CDR1 SGDLS and CDR2 YYNGEE. The V gene lost 0 bases and the J gene lost 1 base, with 9 bases spanning the gap. The CDR3 reads CASSVGYLGTDTQYF. In DNA, the CDR3 is TGTGCCAGCAGCGTAGGGTACCTCGGCACAGATACGCAGTATTTT.

This chain connects TRBV9 to TRBJ2-3; D is unresolved. Germline CDR1 is SGDLS and CDR2 is YYNGEE. This CDR3 comprises 14 residues. Trimming stripped 0 bases from V and 4 bases from J, with 9 bases between. DNA of the CDR3: TGTGCCAGCAGCGTAGTTGCAGGTCCAGATACGCAGTATTTT. Protein product: CASSVVAGPDTQYF.

This chain connects TRBV10-3 to TRBJ1-6; D remains ambiguous. Germline values: CDR1 ENHRY, CDR2 SYGVKD. V dropped 5 bases and J dropped 7 bases, with 15 bases sitting between them. CDR3 length equals 15 residues. Written as DNA, the CDR3 is TGTGCCATCAGTAGGCAAGGAATCCTAAATTCACCCCTCCACTTT. It translates to CAISRQGILNSPLHF.

This clonotype was picked up a small number of times. The V gene is TRBV20-1, the J gene TRBJ2-5, with D uncertain. V lost 3 bases and J 2 bases, leaving 10 bases between the germline ends. The germline gives CDR1 DFQATT, CDR2 SNEGSKA (reference sequence). The CDR3 contains 13 residues. The CDR3 DNA is TGCAGTGCTAGTGAGCAGATGCAAGAGACCCAGTACTTC. It codes for CSASEQMQETQYF.

This clonotype has a handful of counts. This chain joins TRBV20-1 and TRBJ2-7; perhaps TRBD1 as D (6 bases). The CDR3 has 12 residues. Germline V gene data show CDR1 as DFQATT and CDR2 as SNEGSKA (reference sequence). V gave up 7 bases and J gave up 5 bases, with 15 bases separating them. The CDR3 is CSVLGTYDEQYF. CDR3 DNA sequence: TGCAGTGTTTTAGGGACATACGACGAGCAGTACTTC.

This clonotype has just a few counts. As DNA, the CDR3 is TGTGCCACCAGCAGAGATACTCAGAGGGCGGATACGCAGTATTTT. Its protein is CATSRDTQRADTQYF. This chain connects TRBV15 to TRBJ2-3, with D possibly matching TRBD2 (5 bases). The CDR3 length is 15 residues. The germline V gene has CDR1 LNHNV and CDR2 YYDKDF (reference sequence). Trimming pared 0 bases from V and 6 bases from J, leaving 13 bases between.

The V gene is TRBV12-3 or TRBV12-4, the J gene TRBJ1-4; D is unclear. This CDR3 comprises 13 residues. The V end lost 5 bases, the J end lost 8 bases, and 12 bases lay between the germline ends. CDR3: CASSTALSEKLFF. The CDR3 DNA reads TGTGCCAGCAGTACGGCCCTCAGCGAAAAACTGTTTTTT.

The chain is built from TRBV10-2 and TRBJ2-7; 7 bases agree with TRBD1. Germline V CDR1 and CDR2: WSHSY, SAAADI. This CDR3 has 14 amino acids. The V segment lost 6 bases and the J segment 5 bases; nucleotides outside the gene matches: 10. CDR3 amino acids: CASRGPTDRDEQYF. The CDR3 bases are TGCGCCAGCAGGGGTCCTACCGACAGGGACGAGCAGTACTTC.

The chain is built from TRBV5-1 and TRBJ1-3; 8 bases map to TRBD1. There are 15 residues in the CDR3. CDR1 is SGHRS and CDR2 is YFSETQ in the germline V gene. V shed 0 bases, J shed 2 bases, and the junction held 1 base outside the gene matches. CDR3 residues: CASSLDRGTGNTIYF. CDR3 DNA: TGCGCCAGCAGCTTGGACAGGGGGACTGGAAACACCATATATTTT.

This clonotype appeared a few times. The CDR3 here is CASSYSRVKAGETQYF. The CDR3 DNA sequence: TGTGCCAGCAGTTACTCGCGGGTGAAGGCCGGGGAGACCCAGTACTTC. The J gene is TRBJ2-5, the V gene TRBV6-5; TRBD2 is a possible D gene (5 bases). Trimming cost V 0 bases and J 5 bases, with 16 bases left between them. Germline-derived CDR1 and CDR2 are MNHEY and SVGAGI. CDR3 size: 16 residues.

The V gene is TRBV15, the J gene TRBJ2-7, with 9 nucleotides matching TRBD1. The trim removed 0 bases at V and 7 bases at J, leaving 7 bases unmatched. The CDR3 covers 15 residues. Germline CDR1 is LNHNV and CDR2 is YYDKDF (reference sequence). CDR3 nucleotide sequence: TGTGCCACCAGCAGAGATAAACAGGGGGCGTCAGAGCAGTACTTC. This translates into CATSRDKQGASEQYF.

This clonotype has only one observation. CDR3 nucleotide sequence: TGTGCTAGTGGGTTTAGCGGGGGTAAGCAGTTCTTC. Amino acid sequence: CASGFSGGKQFF. V usage is TRBV12-5 and J usage is TRBJ2-1; 9 nucleotides align to TRBD2. Per germline, CDR1 LGHNT and CDR2 FRNRAP. V shed 6 bases and J 11 bases; nucleotides not matched to a gene: 5. CDR3 length: 12 amino acids.

This chain connects TRBV29-1 to TRBJ1-2, with 9 bases matching TRBD1. V lost 6 bases to trimming and J lost 5 bases; unmatched junction nucleotides: 10. Germline CDR1 reads SQVTM; CDR2 reads ANQGSEA. The CDR3 has 14 amino acids. The CDR3 DNA reads TGCAGCGTCCCCACAGCGGGACAGGGTTATGGCTACACCTTC. It specifies CSVPTAGQGYGYTF.

This clonotype has just a few counts. The CDR3 nucleotides are TGTGCCAGCAGTATGATTGAGAACACTGAAGCTTTCTTT. This sequence encodes CASSMIENTEAFF. The chain uses TRBV6-1 and TRBJ1-1; D uncertain. Germline CDR1 reads MNHNS; CDR2 reads SASEGT. V was cut by 5 bases and J by 1 base, with 8 bases left in between. The length of the CDR3 is 13 residues.

This clonotype has more than one count but fewer than ten. This rearrangement joins TRBV4-3 to TRBJ2-5; D tentatively fits TRBD1 or TRBD2 (6 bases each). The CDR3 covers 15 residues. Germline CDR1 LGHNA, CDR2 YSLEER. V was trimmed by 0 bases and J by 4 bases, leaving 12 bases between them. Here the CDR3 DNA reads TGCGCCAGCAGCCAAGATCTAGGAGGGGGAGAGACCCAGTACTTC. Amino acids: CASSQDLGGGETQYF.

The sample holds a few counts of this clonotype. The chain uses TRBV12-3 or TRBV12-4 and TRBJ1-1; weak D call: TRBD1 (5 bases). Between the trimmed V and J ends, which lost 6 bases and 10 bases, there was a span of 27 bases. There are 16 residues in the CDR3. The CDR3 bases are TGTGCCAGCAGCATTATCGCCGGGCTCTCTCCTGGGGGAGCTTTCTTT. Translation gives CASSIIAGLSPGGAFF.

This clonotype showed up just a few times. This chain links TRBV12-3 or TRBV12-4 with TRBJ2-3; either TRBD1 or TRBD2 may fit D (7 bases each). Trimming stripped 6 bases from V and 2 bases from J, with 15 bases between. CDR3 length equals 15 residues. CDR3 protein: CASRSGTANTDTQYF. CDR3 nucleotides: TGTGCCAGCAGAAGCGGGACAGCTAACACAGATACGCAGTATTTT.

This chain uses TRBV3-1 with TRBJ2-7; D gene ambiguous. Germline V gene sequence: CDR1 LGHDT, CDR2 YNNKEL (reference sequence). CDR3 length: 12 amino acids. Between the trimmed V and J ends, which lost 1 base and 6 bases, there was a span of 7 bases. The CDR3 loop reads CASSQGSFEQYF. The CDR3, as DNA: TGTGCCAGCAGCCAAGGGAGTTTCGAGCAGTACTTC.

This clonotype appeared many times. This chain joins TRBV28 and TRBJ2-2; D uncertain. V was cut by 4 bases and J by 1 base, with 4 bases left in between. Germline loops: CDR1 MDHEN, CDR2 SYDVKM. The CDR3 sequence is 13 residues long. CDR3 sequence: CASSWQNTGELFF. The CDR3 DNA reads as TGTGCCAGCAGTTGGCAGAACACCGGGGAGCTGTTTTTT.

This clonotype turned up a few times. CDR3 nucleotides: TGCGCCAGCATCCCCAGCGGGGGCCATCCCCGCACAGATACGCAGTATTTT. It translates to CASIPSGGHPRTDTQYF. This chain connects TRBV10-2 to TRBJ2-3; 8 bases are shared with TRBD2. The CDR3 runs 17 residues. CDR1 is WSHSY, CDR2 SAAADI, per germline. Losses at the gene ends were 7 bases for V and 1 base for J; bases not matched to a gene: 13.

Concerning this clonotype itself: A read error may produce the germline difference seen at one junction end. The chain couples TRBV9 to TRBJ1-2, with D uncertain. The CDR3 has 16 residues. From germline, CDR1 is SGDLS and CDR2 YYNGEE. Here the CDR3 reads CASSAWLGRPKYGYTF. In DNA, the CDR3 is TGTGCCAGCAGCGCCTGGCTTGGACGACCTAAATATGGCTACACCTTC.

CDR3: CASSWAGKAEEQYF. The CDR3 coding sequence is TGCGCCAGCAGCTGGGCAGGGAAAGCTGAAGAGCAGTACTTC. The rearrangement uses TRBV5-1 and TRBJ2-7; D may be TRBD1 (5 bases). Germline V gene sequence: CDR1 SGHRS, CDR2 YFSETQ. The CDR3 contains 14 residues. V gave up 3 bases and J gave up 7 bases, with 17 bases separating them.

The V call is TRBV5-1, the J call TRBJ1-1; no clear D gene. This CDR3 is 13 amino acids long. Germline V CDR1 and CDR2: SGHRS, YFSETQ. Trimming left V 3 bases short and J 6 bases short, with 12 bases between. The DNA for the CDR3 is TGCGCCAGCAGCTCCCCTTACAGCTCTGAAGCTTTCTTT. Translation: CASSSPYSSEAFF.

This sequence joins TRBV20-1 and TRBJ2-1; the D is unclear. The length of the CDR3 is 13 residues. V was cut by 1 base and J by 9 bases, with 13 bases left in between. The germline gives CDR1 DFQATT, CDR2 SNEGSKA (reference sequence). CDR3 nucleotides: TGCAGTGCTAGAGCAGTGGGTTGGGGTGAGCAGTTCTTC. It encodes CSARAVGWGEQFF.

The chain links TRBV7-2 to TRBJ2-6, with D perhaps matching TRBD1 (6 bases). This CDR3 has 17 residues. Deletions cut 4 bases from V and 2 bases from J, with 15 bases between. CDR1 and CDR2 (germline): SGHTA, FQGNSA. CDR3 sequence (DNA): TGTGCCAGCAGCTACCACTCCAGGGGAACTGGGGCCAACGTCCTGACTTTC. Protein sequence: CASSYHSRGTGANVLTF.

This sequence joins TRBV6-1 and TRBJ2-3; 8 nucleotides agree with TRBD1. Germline CDR1 is MNHNS and CDR2 is SASEGT. The CDR3 covers 14 residues. The V segment lost 5 bases and the J segment 4 bases; nucleotides outside the gene matches: 5. For the CDR3, the DNA is TGTGCCAGCAGTCCCCTGACAGGGGCAGATACGCAGTATTTT. Translated: CASSPLTGADTQYF.

The chain has TRBV28 and TRBJ2-5; D may be TRBD2 (6 bases). This CDR3 is built from 17 residues. Germline CDR1 and CDR2: MDHEN and SYDVKM. V lost 2 bases to trimming and J lost 5 bases, with 21 bases between them. The CDR3 DNA is TGTGCCAGCAGTTTAATGCCTGGGAGGACGGGAGCGGAGACCCAGTACTTC. Translation gives CASSLMPGRTGAETQYF.

V gene TRBV10-3 combines with J gene TRBJ2-3; 10 nucleotides agree with TRBD1. V lost 6 bases to trimming and J lost 3 bases; unmatched junction nucleotides: 3. CDR3 length equals 14 residues. From germline, CDR1 is ENHRY and CDR2 SYGVKD. DNA of the CDR3: TGTGCCATCAGGGAGGACAGGGGGACAGATACGCAGTATTTT. Its translation: CAIREDRGTDTQYF.